The 27 T cell receptor beta chains listed next were all sequenced from one sample in a study of blood T cell repertoires in COVID-19. Repertoires were generated with immunoSEQ multiplex PCR, while TCRdb's copy carries only in-frame clones and drops some. The table has some 50,000 clones, just over 85% seen once; the top ten hold 28%. The specimen was peripheral blood. The source is a human donor in a cohort sampled during active COVID-19.

The chain combines TRBV28 with TRBJ2-7; 8 positions agree with TRBD1. CDR1 MDHEN and CDR2 SYDVKM come from the germline V gene. J gave up 2 bases and V 6 bases, and 6 bases lay outside the gene matches. CDR3 length equals 14 residues. CDR3 DNA sequence: TGTGCCAGCAGCCAGACAGGGGACCCCTACGAGCAGTACTTC. Encoded protein: CASSQTGDPYEQYF.

The chain links TRBV19 to TRBJ1-2; 12 nucleotides agree with TRBD1. Losses at the gene ends were 5 bases for V and 2 bases for J; bases not matched to a gene: 12. This CDR3 has 18 amino acids. Looked up from germline, CDR1 is LNHDA and CDR2 is SQIVND (reference sequence). This CDR3 is CASSYSGQGAVPNYGYTF. The CDR3 DNA reads TGTGCCAGTAGTTACTCGGGACAGGGGGCCGTACCGAACTATGGCTACACCTTC.

This chain joins TRBV5-1 and TRBJ1-2; TRBD1 is a possible D gene (5 bases). Trimming pared 4 bases from V and 4 bases from J, leaving 26 bases between. CDR3 size: 18 residues. Germline V lookup: CDR1 SGHRS, CDR2 YFSETQ. The CDR3 nucleotides read TGCGCCAGCAGCCCTGCGAGTAGGGGACTTGGCTCCGGCTATGGCTACACCTTC. Translation: CASSPASRGLGSGYGYTF.

The CDR3 bases are TGTGCCAGCAGCCAAGGACTAGCGGGAGTCGTAAGCTACGAGCAGTACTTC. Translated, it gives CASSQGLAGVVSYEQYF. The chain carries TRBV4-2 and TRBJ2-7; 12 bases line up with TRBD2. Germline V CDR1 and CDR2: LGHNA, YNFKEQ. The CDR3 has 17 amino acids. V gave up 1 base and J gave up 3 bases; unmatched junction bases: 7.

The chain is built from TRBV6-5 and TRBJ2-1, with 8 bases matching TRBD1. There are 15 residues in the CDR3. Germline CDR1 MNHEY, CDR2 SVGAGI. The V gene end was trimmed by 6 bases and the J gene end by 2 bases; junction bases not matched to a gene: 6. DNA for the CDR3: TGTGCCAGCAGCCCAGGGGGCAGCACCTACAATGAGCAGTTCTTC. It is translated as CASSPGGSTYNEQFF.

V usage is TRBV5-1 and J usage is TRBJ1-2; weak D call: TRBD1 (6 bases). Germline V gene sequence: CDR1 SGHRS, CDR2 YFSETQ. V lost 4 bases and J lost 1, with 17 bases in between. CDR3 length: 16 residues. The CDR3 here is CASSPETGRGNYGYTF. The CDR3 bases are TGCGCCAGCAGCCCCGAGACAGGCCGGGGTAACTATGGCTACACCTTC.

This chain joins TRBV2 and TRBJ2-5, with D perhaps matching TRBD1 (5 bases). The CDR3 has 12 amino acids. The V gene's germline CDR1 is SNHLY and CDR2 FYNNEI. The V end was cut by 8 bases, the J end by 1 base, with 8 bases between. This chain's CDR3 is CASGALQETQYF. CDR3 bases: TGTGCCAGCGGGGCACTCCAAGAGACCCAGTACTTC.

Written as DNA, the CDR3 is TGTGCCAGCAGCGTAGCTCCAGGAGGTGAAAAACTGTTTTTT. Translated: CASSVAPGGEKLFF. V usage is TRBV9 and J usage is TRBJ1-4, with D uncertain. CDR1 and CDR2 (germline): SGDLS, YYNGEE. The CDR3 contains 14 residues. Trimming removed 0 bases from V and 7 bases from J, with 10 bases in between.

J is TRBJ1-2 and V is TRBV12-3 or TRBV12-4; possible D gene TRBD1, 5 bases. This CDR3 contains 13 residues. The V end was cut by 3 bases, the J end by 4 bases, with 9 bases between. CDR3 in amino acids: CASSLGQVYGYTF. CDR3 DNA: TGTGCCAGCAGTTTGGGGCAGGTCTATGGCTACACCTTC.

The V gene is TRBV18, the J gene TRBJ1-1; D remains ambiguous. Trimming left V 0 bases short and J 0 bases short, with 5 bases between. CDR1 and CDR2 from the germline V gene are KGHSH and LQKENI. The CDR3 has 14 amino acids. The CDR3 DNA sequence: TGTGCCAGCTCACCACCCAACATGAACACTGAAGCTTTCTTT. Translated, it gives CASSPPNMNTEAFF.

The chain is built from TRBV5-1 and TRBJ2-7; tentatively, D is TRBD2 (6 bases). The CDR3 is made up of 14 amino acids. Per the germline V gene, CDR1 is SGHRS and CDR2 is YFSETQ. The V gene lost 4 bases and the J gene lost 2 bases, with 13 bases spanning the gap. CDR3 sequence reads: CASSQNGGTYEQYF. For the CDR3, the DNA is TGCGCCAGCAGCCAAAACGGGGGTACCTACGAGCAGTACTTC.

This chain uses TRBV29-1 with TRBJ2-6; D gene ambiguous. CDR1 is SQVTM, CDR2 ANQGSEA, per germline. This CDR3 comprises 14 residues. Trimming removed 7 bases at V and 0 bases at J, with 10 bases between. DNA of the CDR3: TGCAGCGCGGAGCTGCCCTCTGGGGCCAACGTCCTGACTTTC. Its protein product is CSAELPSGANVLTF.

The chain is built from TRBV24-1 and TRBJ2-1; 11 nucleotides agree with TRBD2. Losses at the gene ends were 6 bases for V and 8 bases for J; bases not matched to a gene: 8. Germline values: CDR1 KGHDR, CDR2 SFDVKD. The CDR3 is 15 residues long. The CDR3 region has the DNA TGTGCCACCAGTAAGACTAGCGGGATACGGGATGAGCAGTTCTTC. Encoded protein: CATSKTSGIRDEQFF.

The rearrangement links TRBV27 to TRBJ2-1; 10 positions match TRBD1. Losses at the gene ends were 7 bases for V and 6 bases for J; bases not matched to a gene: 9. This CDR3 is 15 amino acids long. From germline, CDR1 is MNHEY and CDR2 SMNVEV (reference sequence). CDR3 DNA: TGTGCCAGCAATCCCCTGGGACAGGGGCGCAATGAGCAGTTCTTC. Translation gives CASNPLGQGRNEQFF.

The V and J genes are TRBV6-2 or TRBV6-3 and TRBJ1-2; D is possibly TRBD1 (5 bases). This CDR3 contains 15 residues. Germline CDR1 reads MNHEY; CDR2 reads SVGEGT. V was pared by 6 bases and J by 5 bases, with 19 bases between. The CDR3 region has the DNA TGTGCCAGCAGCCGTACAGGATCCTCATGGTATGGCTACACCTTC. This codes for CASSRTGSSWYGYTF.

The rearrangement uses TRBV4-1 and TRBJ2-7; TRBD1 agrees at 8 bases. The V and J ends lost 9 bases and 2 bases, in that order; junction bases with no gene match: 3. Germline V CDR1 and CDR2: MGHRA, YSYEKL. CDR3 size: 12 residues. The CDR3 reads CARDRGPYEQYF. The DNA for the CDR3 is TGCGCCAGAGACAGGGGACCCTACGAGCAGTACTTC.

This clone has just one count. V usage is TRBV5-1 and J usage is TRBJ2-5; perhaps TRBD1 as D (5 bases). V was pared by 4 bases and J by 2 bases, with 9 bases between. Germline V gene data show CDR1 as SGHRS and CDR2 as YFSETQ. The length of the CDR3 is 13 residues. The CDR3 reads CASSPDRQETQYF. The CDR3 nucleotides read TGCGCCAGCAGCCCCGACAGACAAGAGACCCAGTACTTC.

The chain carries TRBV19 and TRBJ2-3; 9 bases line up with TRBD2. This CDR3 region has 14 residues. Germline values: CDR1 LNHDA, CDR2 SQIVND (reference sequence). V lost 5 bases to trimming and J lost 2 bases; unmatched junction nucleotides: 2. The CDR3 reads CASSLAGFTDTQYF. The CDR3 region has the DNA TGTGCCAGTAGTCTAGCGGGATTCACAGATACGCAGTATTTT.

The chain carries TRBV4-1 and TRBJ2-7; D perhaps matches TRBD2 (5 bases). V lost 2 bases to trimming and J lost 1 base, with 18 bases between them. Per germline, CDR1 MGHRA and CDR2 YSYEKL. The CDR3 spans 17 residues. The CDR3: CASSQYSFAGRSYEQYF. The CDR3 DNA reads TGCGCCAGCAGCCAATACTCTTTTGCGGGTAGGTCCTACGAGCAGTACTTC.

The rearrangement joins TRBV28 to TRBJ2-7; 9 nucleotides align to TRBD2. This CDR3 is 18 amino acids long. Trimming took 3 bases from V and 0 from J; bases not matched to a gene: 12. Germline lookup yields CDR1 MDHEN and CDR2 SYDVKM. The CDR3 DNA reads as TGTGCCAGCAGTTTTTCTCTTAGACTAGCGGATGGCTCCTACGAGCAGTACTTC. Protein sequence: CASSFSLRLADGSYEQYF.

This clone was recorded a few times. The rearrangement uses TRBV12-3 or TRBV12-4 and TRBJ2-7; D gene unclear. Trimming pared 3 bases from V and 7 bases from J, leaving 13 bases between. There are 13 residues in the CDR3. CDR3 sequence (DNA): TGTGCCAGCAGTTTCGACATAACGTGGGAGCAGTACTTC. Translated, it gives CASSFDITWEQYF.

The chain carries TRBV10-3 and TRBJ1-1; 12 bases align to TRBD1. V dropped 7 bases and J dropped 6; count of bases not matched to a gene: 6. Germline CDR1 and CDR2: ENHRY and SYGVKD. The CDR3 is made up of 14 amino acids. CDR3 coding DNA: TGTGCCATCACCGCGGGACAGGGGGCGGCTGAAGCTTTCTTT. Amino acid sequence: CAITAGQGAAEAFF.

This rearrangement joins TRBV5-8 to TRBJ1-5; the D is unclear. CDR3 size: 15 residues. Germline V gene lookup returns CDR1 SGHTS and CDR2 YDEGEE. V was clipped by 7 bases and J by 0 bases, with 14 bases between them. The CDR3: CASSPPYYSNQPQHF. CDR3 DNA: TGTGCCAGCTCCCCCCCTTACTATAGCAATCAGCCCCAGCATTTT.

The chain links TRBV27 to TRBJ2-7, with a tentative D call TRBD2 (5 bases). V gave up 4 bases and J gave up 9 bases, with 31 bases separating them. The CDR3 length is 18 residues. Germline-derived CDR1 and CDR2 are MNHEY and SMNVEV (reference sequence). Written as DNA, the CDR3 is TGTGCCAGCAGTTCGCCCCCACCGCTTTCGGGGAACCATGCAATGCAGTACTTC. This encodes CASSSPPPLSGNHAMQYF.

The rearrangement uses TRBV27 and TRBJ2-5, with TRBD2 identical over 9 bases. The CDR3 has 15 amino acids. The V gene's germline CDR1 is MNHEY and CDR2 SMNVEV (reference sequence). V gave up 4 bases and J gave up 5 bases; unmatched junction bases: 8. CDR3 in amino acids: CASSYSGTSRETQYF. The CDR3 coding sequence is TGTGCCAGCAGTTACTCCGGGACTAGCCGGGAGACCCAGTACTTC.

This rearrangement joins TRBV28 to TRBJ2-2; D is ambiguous. CDR3 length equals 12 residues. Germline loops: CDR1 MDHEN, CDR2 SYDVKM. V was cut by 4 bases and J by 10 bases, with 10 bases left in between. In DNA, the CDR3 is TGTGCCAGCAGTTCATTAGAGGAGGAGCTGTTTTTT. Encoded protein: CASSSLEEELFF.

V gene TRBV4-2 combines with J gene TRBJ1-6; perhaps TRBD1 as D (6 bases). The V end was cut by 4 bases, the J end by 5 bases, with 6 bases between. The CDR3 contains 13 residues. Germline CDR1 LGHNA, CDR2 YNFKEQ. CDR3 nucleotide sequence: TGTGCCAGCAGCCGACAGGATAATTCACCCCTCCACTTT. Translation gives CASSRQDNSPLHF.